Shown below are 20 T cell receptor beta chains from a single sample sequenced in a study of T cell responses to AZD1222 COVID-19 vaccine. TCRdb's table, derived via immunoSEQ multiplex PCR, lists solely in-frame clones and lacks some. The table has over 90,000 clones, almost 85% seen once. Specimen: peripheral blood, collected on day 0 of AZD1222 vaccination. The receptor set was obtained from an adult in good health.

This rearrangement joins TRBV19 to TRBJ1-2; D unclear. Trimming removed 3 bases from V and 3 bases from J, with 8 bases in between. CDR3 length equals 13 residues. Germline V gives CDR1 LNHDA, CDR2 SQIVND (reference sequence). The CDR3 DNA is TGTGCCAGTAGTATTGGGCAGGACTATGGCTACACCTTC. Translation gives CASSIGQDYGYTF.

The chain recombines TRBV5-5 with TRBJ1-2; D not certain. Germline CDR1 and CDR2: SGHKS and YYEKEE (reference sequence). V lost 6 bases and J lost 6, with 15 bases in between. The CDR3 is 13 residues long. CDR3 sequence (DNA): TGTGCCAGCACCTTTGCGGCTATAGATGGCTACACCTTC. Protein sequence: CASTFAAIDGYTF.

The chain is built from TRBV12-3 or TRBV12-4 and TRBJ1-6; D ambiguous. This CDR3 is 12 amino acids long. V gave up 4 bases and J gave up 9 bases, with 7 bases separating them. The DNA of the CDR3 is TGTGCCAGCAGTTCCGGAATTTCACCCCTCCACTTT. It specifies CASSSGISPLHF.

This sequence joins TRBV7-2 and TRBJ2-5, with a possible D match to TRBD2 (5 bases). The ends were cut back, 4 bases at V and 5 bases at J, with 11 bases in the middle. The V gene's germline CDR1 is SGHTA and CDR2 FQGNSA. There are 13 residues in the CDR3. This CDR3 reads CASSSGNLETQYF. In DNA form, the CDR3 reads TGTGCCAGCAGCTCCGGGAACCTCGAGACCCAGTACTTC.

The rearrangement links TRBV21-1 to TRBJ1-6; the table calls TRBD1, which could not be checked here. TRBV21-1 is a listed pseudogene. This CDR3 region has 17 residues. The DNA of the CDR3 is TGTGCCAGCAGCAGTGCAGGGGGTTTAGCCTATAATTCACCCCTCCACTTT. Its protein product is CASSSAGGLAYNSPLHF.

The V call is TRBV15, the J call TRBJ2-2; 9 bases are shared with TRBD1. Germline lookup yields CDR1 LNHNV and CDR2 YYDKDF (reference sequence). The V segment lost 3 bases and the J segment 3 bases; nucleotides outside the gene matches: 17. The CDR3 is 20 amino acids. CDR3 DNA: TGTGCCACCAGCAGCCCACTAGGGACAGGGCATAGGGGGGACACCGGGGAGCTGTTTTTT. Its protein product is CATSSPLGTGHRGDTGELFF.

The rearrangement links TRBV28 to TRBJ1-4, with 10 positions matching TRBD1. The germline V gene has CDR1 MDHEN and CDR2 SYDVKM. CDR3 length: 14 residues. V gave up 4 bases and J gave up 7 bases; unmatched junction bases: 3. DNA of the CDR3: TGTGCCAGCAGTTCGACAGGGGGCCTTGAAAAACTGTTTTTT. This encodes CASSSTGGLEKLFF.

The chain is built from TRBV7-3 and TRBJ2-1, with TRBD2 matching over 12 bases. The CDR3 consists of 12 residues. Germline CDR1 reads SGHTA; CDR2 reads FQGTGA. The junction had 5 bases not matched to a gene; V was cut back by 5 bases and J by 15 bases. CDR3 sequence (DNA): TGTGCCAGCAGCCCGACTAGCGGGAGATGGTTCTTC. As protein: CASSPTSGRWFF. Full variable domain (rest looked up from reference TRBV7-3 and TRBJ2-1): GAGVSQTPSNKVTEKGKYVELRCDPISGHTALYWYRQSLGQGPEFLIYFQGTGAADDSGLPNDRFFAVRPEGSVSTLKIQRTERGDSAVYLCASSPTSGRWFFGPGTRLTVL.

The V call is TRBV27, the J call TRBJ2-7; 7 bases align to TRBD2. Germline assignment: CDR1 MNHEY and CDR2 SMNVEV (reference sequence). The J segment lost 0 bases and the V segment lost 10 bases, leaving 3 bases of the junction unmatched. The CDR3 loop spans 12 amino acids. The CDR3 nucleotides read TGTGCCACCGGGGACTACTCCTACGAGCAGTACTTC. The encoded protein is CATGDYSYEQYF.

The V call is TRBV2, the J call TRBJ1-2; a weak D match, TRBD1 (6 bases). The V end lost 7 bases, the J end lost 4 bases, and 16 bases lay between the germline ends. The germline V gene encodes CDR1 SNHLY and CDR2 FYNNEI. There are 14 residues in the CDR3. CDR3 sequence: CASTPGAEGYGYTF. CDR3 in DNA: TGTGCCAGCACCCCGGGGGCTGAGGGCTATGGCTACACCTTC.

The chain recombines TRBV27 with TRBJ2-2, with D perhaps matching TRBD1 (5 bases). V lost 2 bases, J lost 3 bases, and 10 bases lay in between. The CDR3 is 15 residues long. CDR1 is MNHEY and CDR2 is SMNVEV in the germline V gene (reference sequence). In DNA form, the CDR3 reads TGTGCCAGCAGTTTAAGGGGCAGGGACACCGGGGAGCTGTTTTTT. Its translation: CASSLRGRDTGELFF.

The chain uses TRBV11-2 and TRBJ1-1; D gene unclear. This CDR3 comprises 13 residues. The ends were cut back, 4 bases at V and 2 bases at J, with 8 bases in the middle. CDR1 is SGHAT, CDR2 FQNNGV, per germline. This CDR3 reads CASSSQINTEAFF. The CDR3 nucleotides read TGTGCCAGCAGCTCCCAGATAAACACTGAAGCTTTCTTT.

The chain has TRBV28 and TRBJ1-6; 8 bases match TRBD1. Germline V CDR1 and CDR2: MDHEN, SYDVKM. V dropped 5 bases and J dropped 9; count of bases not matched to a gene: 9. This CDR3 contains 15 residues. The CDR3, as DNA: TGTGCCAGCAGTCCGCCACAGGGGGAGAGTTCACCCCTCCACTTT. Encoded protein: CASSPPQGESSPLHF.

This chain links TRBV2 with TRBJ2-6; 10 bases line up with TRBD2. The CDR3 spans 19 residues. Germline V gene sequence: CDR1 SNHLY, CDR2 FYNNEI. J lost 0 bases, V lost 6 bases, and 11 bases had no gene match. CDR3 loop: CASRAAGGLPISGANVLTF. CDR3 DNA sequence: TGTGCCAGCAGGGCAGCGGGAGGGCTTCCTATCTCTGGGGCCAACGTCCTGACTTTC.

The chain has TRBV19 and TRBJ2-1; 8 nucleotides agree with TRBD2. CDR3 length: 13 amino acids. Germline values: CDR1 LNHDA, CDR2 SQIVND (reference sequence). J gave up 7 bases and V 6 bases, and 5 bases lay outside the gene matches. The CDR3 reads CASSSGSSNEQFF. CDR3 DNA: TGTGCCAGTAGCAGCGGGAGTAGTAATGAGCAGTTCTTC.

This clone was seen once. CDR3 amino acids: CASSQGGGQYF. The CDR3 bases are TGTGCCAGCAGTCAAGGCGGGGGGCAGTACTTC. The chain has TRBV12-3 or TRBV12-4 and TRBJ2-7, with TRBD2 matching 7 bases. The CDR3 has 11 residues. After removal of 5 bases from V and 9 bases from J, the junction contained 4 bases not matched to a gene.

The chain has TRBV28 and TRBJ2-7; 7 nucleotides match TRBD1. The V gene's germline CDR1 is MDHEN and CDR2 SYDVKM. V shed 5 bases, J shed 2 bases, and the junction held 9 bases outside the gene matches. The CDR3 is 15 residues long. CDR3 sequence: CASSHQGEVTYEQYF. The DNA for the CDR3 is TGTGCCAGCAGTCACCAGGGGGAAGTTACCTACGAGCAGTACTTC. Together with reference TRBV28 and TRBJ2-7, the CDR3 gives the full variable domain: DVKVTQSSRYLVKRTGEKVFLECVQDMDHENMFWYRQDPGLGLRLIYFSYDVKMKEKGDIPEGYSVSREKKERFSLILESASTNQTSMYLCASSHQGEVTYEQYFGPGTRLTVT.

The chain has TRBV10-2 and TRBJ2-3; D is uncertain. The V and J ends lost 7 bases and 2 bases respectively, with 16 bases between them. Germline V gene data show CDR1 as WSHSY and CDR2 as SAAADI. CDR3 length equals 15 residues. The CDR3 sequence is CASKVSGSPTDTQYF. CDR3 nucleotides: TGCGCCAGCAAAGTTAGTGGTTCTCCCACAGATACGCAGTATTTT.

The V call is TRBV5-1, the J call TRBJ2-5, with no clear D. Trimming took off 6 bases at V and 4 bases at J, with 13 bases between the two ends. The CDR3 runs to 13 residues. In germline, CDR1 is SGHRS, CDR2 YFSETQ. CDR3 DNA: TGCGCCAGCAATGTCCTAGATGCAGAGACCCAGTACTTC. Its translation: CASNVLDAETQYF.

The V gene is TRBV24-1, the J gene TRBJ2-1; 9 nucleotides agree with TRBD1. With 4 bases clipped from V and 7 bases from J, the junction kept 10 bases outside the gene matches. Germline V gene data show CDR1 as KGHDR and CDR2 as SFDVKD. The CDR3 runs 16 residues. This CDR3 is CATSDKDRGVRNEQFF. CDR3 sequence (DNA): TGTGCCACCAGTGACAAGGACAGGGGAGTACGGAATGAGCAGTTCTTC.